Listed here are 21 T cell receptor beta chains from one sample, sequenced in a study of OX40 agonist ivuxolimab in advanced cancers. The method was immunoSEQ multiplex PCR; TCRdb's version includes in-frame clones alone and lacks a portion of them. Of 95,000 to 150,000 clones in the sample, 85% to 95% were seen once. Sequenced material: CD4+ or CD8+ T cells sorted from blood, taken in a trial of the OX40 agonist ivuxolimab. These receptors were taken from an adult with an advanced solid tumor such as melanoma, head and neck, liver or kidney cancer.

The rearrangement uses TRBV6-1 and TRBJ1-3; no firm D call. V lost 6 bases and J lost 2, with 14 bases in between. The CDR3 is 15 amino acids. Germline values: CDR1 MNHNS, CDR2 SASEGT. The DNA of the CDR3 is TGTGCCAGCAGGGACCCCGGGAGGACTGGAAACACCATATATTTT. This sequence encodes CASRDPGRTGNTIYF.

The chain employs TRBV6-5 and TRBJ2-1; 7 bases agree with TRBD1. Per germline, CDR1 MNHEY and CDR2 SVGAGI. CDR3 length: 14 amino acids. J lost 11 bases, V lost 2 bases, and 9 bases had no gene match. Here the CDR3 reads CASSYPGQVMKQFF. The CDR3 nucleotides read TGTGCCAGCAGTTACCCCGGACAGGTGATGAAGCAGTTCTTC.

The chain employs TRBV4-3 and TRBJ2-1; no clear D. V gave up 0 bases and J gave up 8 bases, with 8 bases separating them. The CDR3 is 13 amino acids. Germline CDR1 LGHNA, CDR2 YSLEER. The CDR3 loop is CASSQDSWYEQFF. Here the CDR3 DNA reads TGCGCCAGCAGCCAAGATAGTTGGTATGAGCAGTTCTTC.

The V gene is TRBV6-1, the J gene TRBJ2-7, with D perhaps TRBD1 or TRBD2 (5 bases each). The CDR3 runs to 14 residues. Trimming pared 6 bases from V and 3 bases from J, leaving 15 bases between. Germline V CDR1 and CDR2: MNHNS, SASEGT. The CDR3 DNA sequence: TGTGCCAGCAGGCCGGGACCCACGAACTACGAGCAGTACTTC. Its protein is CASRPGPTNYEQYF.

The chain uses TRBV7-3 and TRBJ2-2, with 9 bases that match TRBD1. The CDR3 spans 17 residues. Germline V gene data show CDR1 as SGHTA and CDR2 as FQGTGA. V gave up 4 bases and J gave up 5 bases; unmatched junction bases: 11. CDR3 in amino acids: CASSSLSQGAGTGELFF. CDR3 coding DNA: TGTGCCAGCAGCTCCCTCTCACAGGGGGCGGGTACCGGGGAGCTGTTTTTT.

V gene TRBV25-1 combines with J gene TRBJ2-3, with D perhaps TRBD2 (5 bases). The germline V and J ends were trimmed by 1 base and 0 bases, with 14 bases remaining between them. CDR1 MGHDK and CDR2 SYGVNS come from the germline V gene. The CDR3 is made up of 17 amino acids. The CDR3 coding sequence is TGTGCCAGCAGTGAATTGTATGAGCGGAGTAGCACAGATACGCAGTATTTT. Its protein is CASSELYERSSTDTQYF.

The DNA for the CDR3 is TGTGCCAGCAGCCAACTAGGGGGACAGCGGGTTAACTACGAGCAGTACTTC. Translation: CASSQLGGQRVNYEQYF. The V and J genes are TRBV7-9 and TRBJ2-5, with a tentative D call TRBD1 (7 bases). The J call may not be correct, given that the DNA end is closer to TRBJ2-7. Germline V gene sequence: CDR1 SEHNR, CDR2 FQNEAQ (reference sequence). The CDR3 spans 17 residues.

V is TRBV10-3 and J is TRBJ2-2; TRBD1 or TRBD2 may be the D gene (6 bases each). Germline V gene lookup returns CDR1 ENHRY and CDR2 SYGVKD. The CDR3 has 14 amino acids. V was shortened by 7 bases and J by 1 base, with 10 bases between the two germline ends. The CDR3 DNA follows: TGTGCCATCAACGAGGGGGGGAACACCGGGGAGCTGTTTTTT. It yields the protein CAINEGGNTGELFF.

The chain is built from TRBV4-1 and TRBJ2-7; maybe TRBD1 (6 bases). The germline V and J ends were trimmed by 0 bases and 6 bases, with 15 bases remaining between them. The CDR3 is made up of 15 amino acids. Per the germline V gene, CDR1 is MGHRA and CDR2 is YSYEKL. CDR3 region: CASSQDGGRGVEQYF. In DNA, the CDR3 is TGCGCCAGCAGCCAAGATGGGGGCCGAGGGGTCGAGCAGTACTTC.

Notes on this clone: In the same sample, other DNA sequences code for this CDR3. This chain connects TRBV9 to TRBJ1-4; no clear D gene. This CDR3 comprises 16 residues. The germline V gene encodes CDR1 SGDLS and CDR2 YYNGEE. Trimming stripped 3 bases from V and 0 bases from J, with 12 bases between. The CDR3 DNA sequence: TGTGCCAGCAGCGCAACGGGAGGAGCAACTAATGAAAAACTGTTTTTT. Its protein product is CASSATGGATNEKLFF.

This clone was found once. CDR3 bases: TGTGCCAGTATCGCACGGCGCGGGAACAATGAGCAGTTCTTC. Its protein product is CASIARRGNNEQFF. The rearrangement joins TRBV19 to TRBJ2-1, with a weak D call TRBD2 (6 bases). Germline CDR1 reads LNHDA; CDR2 reads SQIVND (reference sequence). The CDR3 consists of 14 residues. The V and J ends lost 7 bases and 5 bases respectively, with 15 bases between them.

The CDR3 loop reads CASSPATSGGRNTQYF. CDR3 in DNA: TGTGCCAGCAGTCCCGCGACTAGCGGGGGAAGAAATACGCAGTATTTT. The chain carries TRBV28 and TRBJ2-3; 12 bases match TRBD2. From germline, CDR1 is MDHEN and CDR2 SYDVKM. With V trimmed by 5 bases and J by 7 bases, 10 bases remained unmatched. This CDR3 is 16 amino acids long.

Only a few counts were recorded for this clone. The chain has TRBV29-1 and TRBJ2-1, with D possibly matching TRBD2 (5 bases). Germline V gene lookup returns CDR1 SQVTM and CDR2 ANQGSEA. The CDR3 runs 14 residues. Between the trimmed V and J ends, which lost 5 bases and 6 bases, there was a span of 17 bases. The CDR3 reads CSVPGLSTGNEQFF. The CDR3 DNA reads TGCAGCGTTCCCGGACTCTCCACCGGCAATGAGCAGTTCTTC.

This clone was recorded only once. CDR3 protein: CTSSRSFRTKNTEAFF. CDR3 DNA sequence: TGCACCAGCAGCCGATCCTTCCGGACGAAGAACACTGAAGCTTTCTTT. This chain joins TRBV1 and TRBJ1-1. TRBV1 is listed as a pseudogene. The CDR3 covers 16 residues.

The V call is TRBV7-6, the J call TRBJ2-7; D ambiguous. This CDR3 has 14 residues. CDR1 is SGHVS and CDR2 is FNYEAQ in the germline V gene. V was cut by 3 bases and J by 3 bases, with 12 bases left in between. The CDR3 spells CASSLQEYYYEQYF. In DNA, the CDR3 is TGTGCCAGCAGCTTGCAGGAATACTACTACGAGCAGTACTTC.

This chain joins TRBV29-1 and TRBJ2-7, with 9 bases aligning to TRBD1. Germline values: CDR1 SQVTM, CDR2 ANQGSEA. V lost 6 bases, J lost 7 bases, and 13 bases stayed unmatched. The CDR3 spans 14 residues. The CDR3, as DNA: TGCAGCGTGTCCGGACAGGGGTCAACGGGGGAGCAGTACTTC. Amino acids: CSVSGQGSTGEQYF.

The V and J genes are TRBV11-1 and TRBJ2-1; 10 bases are shared with TRBD2. This CDR3 has 16 residues. Trimming took 3 bases from V and 3 from J; bases not matched to a gene: 5. Germline-derived CDR1 and CDR2 are SGHAT and FQDESV (reference sequence). CDR3 sequence reads: CASSFTSGKYYNEQFF. The CDR3, as DNA: TGTGCCAGCAGCTTTACTAGCGGGAAGTACTACAATGAGCAGTTCTTC.

The rearrangement joins TRBV9 to TRBJ2-1, with 7 bases fitting TRBD2. This CDR3 spans 15 amino acids. The J segment lost 0 bases and the V segment lost 3 bases, leaving 3 bases of the junction unmatched. Germline V gives CDR1 SGDLS, CDR2 YYNGEE. The CDR3, as DNA: TGTGCCAGCAGCGGGGACTACAGCTCCTACAATGAGCAGTTCTTC. Its protein product is CASSGDYSSYNEQFF.

The rearrangement joins TRBV7-3 to TRBJ2-7, with TRBD2 matching 8 bases. V was clipped by 4 bases and J by 2 bases; unmatched bases: 7. The CDR3 length is 15 residues. Germline V CDR1 and CDR2: SGHTA, FQGTGA. CDR3 sequence: CASSSDSGAPYEQYF. Here the CDR3 DNA reads TGTGCCAGCAGCTCCGATAGCGGGGCTCCCTACGAGCAGTACTTC.

V is TRBV28 and J is TRBJ2-3; TRBD1 aligns across 8 bases. V lost 6 bases to trimming and J lost 2 bases; unmatched junction nucleotides: 7. The length of the CDR3 is 15 residues. Germline CDR1 is MDHEN and CDR2 is SYDVKM. CDR3 sequence: CASSSDRAYTDTQYF. The CDR3 region has the DNA TGTGCCAGCAGCTCGGACAGGGCCTACACAGATACGCAGTATTTT.

This chain uses TRBV9 with TRBJ2-2; the D gene is possibly TRBD2 (6 bases). Germline lookup yields CDR1 SGDLS and CDR2 YYNGEE. The germline V and J ends were trimmed by 0 bases and 6 bases, with 12 bases remaining between them. The CDR3 sequence is 15 residues long. The CDR3 coding sequence is TGTGCCAGCAGCGTAGATCCCGGAGGGTCCGGGGAGCTGTTTTTT. It specifies CASSVDPGGSGELFF.